A selection of T cell receptor beta chains follows, all from one sample in a study of human T cells and chemical hapten exposure. TCRdb passed the RACE reads through MiXCR, listing each CDR3 protein once. The sample carries some 65,000 distinct CDR3 sequences, around 6.5% recorded once. Sequenced sample: whole blood. These receptors were obtained from a female donor in good health. Some clones in this sample may be carry-over from other donors' samples. Both conserved end residues are part of each CDR3. D genes are given only for firm matches. The size of a clone is reported for some rows only, either as once, few or many, or as a class for expanded clones.

clone size	D gene	J gene	V gene	CDR3 DNA	CDR3 protein
.	.	TRBJ1-5	TRBV3-1	TGTGCCAGCAGCCAAGACCCATTTAGCAATCAGCCCCAGCATTTT	CASSQDPFSNQPQHF
few	TRBD1	TRBJ2-7	TRBV20-1	TGCAGTGCTAGTGAACCGGGACAGAGTTCCTACGAGCAGTACTTC	CSASEPGQSSYEQYF
many	.	TRBJ2-3	TRBV13	TGTGCCAGCAGCTTAAAGAGGACGACGGATACGCAGTATTTT	CASSLKRTTDTQYF
.	.	TRBJ2-5	TRBV6-1	TGTGCCAGCAGTGAAGCGAATACCGAGACCCAGTACTTC	CASSEANTETQYF
many	.	TRBJ2-3	TRBV19	TGTGCCAGTAGTATTATCCGTAGCGACCACTCCACAGATACGCAGTATTTT	CASSIIRSDHSTDTQYF
.	TRBD1	TRBJ2-3	TRBV6-4	TGTGCCAGCAGTGATAATCAGGGGGCCACAGATACGCAGTATTTT	CASSDNQGATDTQYF
.	TRBD1	TRBJ2-7	TRBV12-3/TRBV12-4	TGTGCCAGCAGTTTAGGACAGGGAAGGTCCTACGAGCAGTACTTC	CASSLGQGRSYEQYF
many	TRBD2	TRBJ2-1	TRBV6-2/TRBV6-3	TGTGCCAGCAGAACCCTGGGAGGGAGCGGCCACAATGAGCAGTTCTTC	CASRTLGGSGHNEQFF
many	.	TRBJ1-4	TRBV2	TGTGCCAGCAGTGTTCGGCAGACAACTAATGAAAAACTGTTTTTT	CASSVRQTTNEKLFF
.	.	TRBJ2-1	TRBV30	TGTGCCTGGAGTGTAGGAGGGACCGTCGGGCCATACAATGAGCAGTTCTTC	CAWSVGGTVGPYNEQFF
few	.	TRBJ1-4	TRBV4-2	TGTGCCAGCAGCCAAGACAGGGATGAAAAACTGTTTTTT	CASSQDRDEKLFF
many	.	TRBJ1-1	TRBV3-1	TGTGCCAGCAGCCAAGAAGGGAGCAGAACTGAAGCTTTCTTT	CASSQEGSRTEAFF
few	TRBD2	TRBJ2-1	TRBV24-1	TGTGCCACCATGATGGCGGGAGCGGGTTACAATGAGCAGTTCTTC	CATMMAGAGYNEQFF
.	.	TRBJ2-1	TRBV20-1	TGCAGTGCTAGAGACCTCCCACGGACTAGGGGGACCCCGGGAGAGCAGTTCTTC	CSARDLPRTRGTPGEQFF
many	.	TRBJ2-7	TRBV4-3	TGCGCCAGCAGCCCTTCAGCGGCGGCCTACGAGCAGTACTTC	CASSPSAAAYEQYF